The present T cell receptor beta chain was sequenced within a study of siplizumab effects on memory and regulatory T cells. Broader study findings: Alloreactive sequences whose origin lay in unstimulated CD4+ memory cells were significantly reduced by siplizumab. Whether the proliferating Tregs (from siplizumab cultures) were suppressive was not confirmed.

As for this clone: The antigen is not known.

Data came from immunoSEQ multiplex PCR; TCRdb stores just in-frame clones and leaves some out. The repertoire holds 100,000 to 110,000 clones, around 90% seen once, with 0.13% to 0.15% in the top ten. Germline loops: CDR1 MNHNY, CDR2 SVGAGI (reference sequence). V lost 0 bases, J lost 14 bases, and 6 bases stayed unmatched. CDR3 length: 13 amino acids. The rearrangement joins TRBV6-6 to TRBJ2-5, with TRBD2 identical over 10 bases. Sequenced material: CD4+ T cells sorted from blood. The sequence derives from a human donor in good health. CDR3 DNA: TGTGCCAGCAGTTACTCGAGAGCGGGGGGGGGTTACTTC. Translation gives CASSYSRAGGGYF.